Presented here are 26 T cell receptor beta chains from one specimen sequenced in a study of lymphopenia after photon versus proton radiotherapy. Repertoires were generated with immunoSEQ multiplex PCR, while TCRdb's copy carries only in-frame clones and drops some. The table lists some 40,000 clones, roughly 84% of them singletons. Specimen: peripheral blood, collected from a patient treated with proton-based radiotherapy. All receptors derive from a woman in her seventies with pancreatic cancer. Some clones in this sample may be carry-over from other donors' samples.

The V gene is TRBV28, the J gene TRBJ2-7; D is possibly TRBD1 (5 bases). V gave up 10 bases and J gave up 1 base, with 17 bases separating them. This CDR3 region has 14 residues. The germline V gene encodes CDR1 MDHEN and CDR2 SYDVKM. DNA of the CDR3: TGTGCCACCCATCGCAGGGTAGGGTCCTACGAGCAGTACTTC. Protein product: CATHRRVGSYEQYF. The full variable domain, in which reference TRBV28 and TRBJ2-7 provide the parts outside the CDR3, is DVKVTQSSRYLVKRTGEKVFLECVQDMDHENMFWYRQDPGLGLRLIYFSYDVKMKEKGDIPEGYSVSREKKERFSLILESASTNQTSMYLCATHRRVGSYEQYFGPGTRLTVT.

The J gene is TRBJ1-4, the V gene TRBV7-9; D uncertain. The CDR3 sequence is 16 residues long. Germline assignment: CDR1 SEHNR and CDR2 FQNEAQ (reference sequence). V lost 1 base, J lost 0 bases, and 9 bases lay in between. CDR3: CASSLETASTNEKLFF. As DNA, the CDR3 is TGTGCCAGCAGCTTAGAGACGGCCTCAACTAATGAAAAACTGTTTTTT.

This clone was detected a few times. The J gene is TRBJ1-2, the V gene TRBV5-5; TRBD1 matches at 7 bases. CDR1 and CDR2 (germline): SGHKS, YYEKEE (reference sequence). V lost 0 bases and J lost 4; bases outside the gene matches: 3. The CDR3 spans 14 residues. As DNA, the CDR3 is TGTGCCAGCAGCTTGGACTGGACAGGCTATGGCTACACCTTC. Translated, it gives CASSLDWTGYGYTF.

The CDR3 region is CASSLGVYEQYF. As DNA, the CDR3 is TGTGCCAGCAGCTTAGGGGTCTACGAGCAGTACTTC. The chain links TRBV7-2 to TRBJ2-7; D uncertain. The CDR3 is 12 amino acids. Germline V gene lookup returns CDR1 SGHTA and CDR2 FQGNSA. V lost 1 base and J lost 3, with 4 bases in between.

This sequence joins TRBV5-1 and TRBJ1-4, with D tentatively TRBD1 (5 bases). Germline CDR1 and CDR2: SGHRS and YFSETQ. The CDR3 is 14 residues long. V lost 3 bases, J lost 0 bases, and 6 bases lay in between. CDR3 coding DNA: TGCGCCAGCAGCTCGGACACAACTAATGAAAAACTGTTTTTT. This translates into CASSSDTTNEKLFF.

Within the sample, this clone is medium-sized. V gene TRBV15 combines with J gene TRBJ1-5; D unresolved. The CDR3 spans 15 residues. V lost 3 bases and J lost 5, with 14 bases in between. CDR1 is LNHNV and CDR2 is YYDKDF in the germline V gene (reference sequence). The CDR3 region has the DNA TGTGCCACCAGCAGCCGAAAAGGAGTATATCAGCCCCAGCATTTT. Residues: CATSSRKGVYQPQHF.

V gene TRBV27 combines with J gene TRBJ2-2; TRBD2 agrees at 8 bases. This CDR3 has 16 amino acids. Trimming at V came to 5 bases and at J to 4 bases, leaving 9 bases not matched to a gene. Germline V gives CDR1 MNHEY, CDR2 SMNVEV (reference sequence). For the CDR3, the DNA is TGTGCCAGCAGTCCCGGGACTAGTTTTTTCACCGGGGAGCTGTTTTTT. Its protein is CASSPGTSFFTGELFF.

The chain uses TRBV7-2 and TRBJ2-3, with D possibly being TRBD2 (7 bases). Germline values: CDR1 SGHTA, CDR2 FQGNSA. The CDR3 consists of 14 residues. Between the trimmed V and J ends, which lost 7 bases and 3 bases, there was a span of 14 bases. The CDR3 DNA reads TGTGCCAGCAATAGGGGGAGGGTTACAGATACGCAGTATTTT. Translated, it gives CASNRGRVTDTQYF. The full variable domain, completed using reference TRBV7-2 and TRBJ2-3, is GAGVSQSPSNKVTEKGKDVELRCDPISGHTALYWYRQSLGQGLEFLIYFQGNSAPDKSGLPSDRFSAERTGGSVSTLTIQRTQQEDSAVYLCASNRGRVTDTQYFGPGTRLTVL.

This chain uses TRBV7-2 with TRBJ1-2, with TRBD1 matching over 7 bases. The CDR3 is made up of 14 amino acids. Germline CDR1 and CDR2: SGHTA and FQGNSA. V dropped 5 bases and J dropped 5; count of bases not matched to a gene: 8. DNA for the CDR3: TGTGCCAGCAGCCCAGACAGGGCGGGATATGGCTACACCTTC. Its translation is CASSPDRAGYGYTF.

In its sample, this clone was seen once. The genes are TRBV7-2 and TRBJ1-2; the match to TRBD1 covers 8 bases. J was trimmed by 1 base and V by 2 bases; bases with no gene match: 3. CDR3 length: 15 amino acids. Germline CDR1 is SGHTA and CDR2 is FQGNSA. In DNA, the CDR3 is TGTGCCAGCAGCTTATCGACAGGGGTTAACTATGGCTACACCTTC. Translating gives CASSLSTGVNYGYTF.

The CDR3, as DNA: TGTGCCAGCAAGCCCCCGGGACCAACATACGAGCAGTACTTC. Amino acid sequence: CASKPPGPTYEQYF. The chain joins TRBV6-1 to TRBJ2-7; either TRBD1 or TRBD2 may supply D (5 bases each). CDR3 size: 14 residues. Germline V gene lookup returns CDR1 MNHNS and CDR2 SASEGT. Trimming removed 7 bases at V and 4 bases at J, with 17 bases between.

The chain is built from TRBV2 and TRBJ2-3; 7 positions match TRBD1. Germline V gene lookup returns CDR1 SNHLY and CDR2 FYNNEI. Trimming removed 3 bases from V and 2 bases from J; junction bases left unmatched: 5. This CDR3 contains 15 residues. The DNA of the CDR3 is TGTGCCAGCAGTGATCCGGGACAGCTCACAGATACGCAGTATTTT. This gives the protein CASSDPGQLTDTQYF.

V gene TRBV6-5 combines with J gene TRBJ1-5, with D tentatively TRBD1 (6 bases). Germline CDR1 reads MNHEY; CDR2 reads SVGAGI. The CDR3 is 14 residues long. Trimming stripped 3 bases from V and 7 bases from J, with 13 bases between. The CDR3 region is CASSYSNRVQPQHF. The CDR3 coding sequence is TGTGCCAGCAGTTATTCCAACAGGGTACAGCCCCAGCATTTT.

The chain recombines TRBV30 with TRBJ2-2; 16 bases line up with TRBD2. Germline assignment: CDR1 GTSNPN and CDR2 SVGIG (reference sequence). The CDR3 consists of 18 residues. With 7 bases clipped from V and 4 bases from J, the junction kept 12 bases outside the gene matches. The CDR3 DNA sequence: TGTGCCTACAATACCGGGACTAGCGGGAGGGCCGGCACCGGGGAGCTGTTTTTT. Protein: CAYNTGTSGRAGTGELFF.

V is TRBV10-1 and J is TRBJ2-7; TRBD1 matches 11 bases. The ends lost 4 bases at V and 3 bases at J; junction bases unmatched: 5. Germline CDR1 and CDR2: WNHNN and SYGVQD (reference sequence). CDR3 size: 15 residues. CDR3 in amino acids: CASSGGTGGYYEQYF. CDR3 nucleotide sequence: TGCGCCAGCAGTGGGGGGACAGGGGGATACTACGAGCAGTACTTC.

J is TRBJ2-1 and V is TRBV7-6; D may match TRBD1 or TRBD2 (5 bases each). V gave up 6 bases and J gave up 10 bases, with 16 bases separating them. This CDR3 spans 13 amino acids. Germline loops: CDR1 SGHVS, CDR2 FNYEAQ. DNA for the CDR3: TGTGCCAGCAGTTCCGGGACGGAGATCGAGCAGTTCTTC. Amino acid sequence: CASSSGTEIEQFF.

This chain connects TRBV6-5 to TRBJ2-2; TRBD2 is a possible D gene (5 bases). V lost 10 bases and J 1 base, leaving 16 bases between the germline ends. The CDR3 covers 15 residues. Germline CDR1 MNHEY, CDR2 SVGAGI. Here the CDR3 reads CATSLGRGNTGELFF. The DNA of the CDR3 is TGTGCCACCTCATTAGGACGGGGGAACACCGGGGAGCTGTTTTTT.

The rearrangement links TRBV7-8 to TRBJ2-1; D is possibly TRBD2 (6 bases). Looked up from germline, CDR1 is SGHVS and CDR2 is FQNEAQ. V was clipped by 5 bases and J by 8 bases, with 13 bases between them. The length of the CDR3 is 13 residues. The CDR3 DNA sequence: TGTGCCAGCAGCCGGGGAGGTTGGTATGAGCAGTTCTTC. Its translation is CASSRGGWYEQFF.

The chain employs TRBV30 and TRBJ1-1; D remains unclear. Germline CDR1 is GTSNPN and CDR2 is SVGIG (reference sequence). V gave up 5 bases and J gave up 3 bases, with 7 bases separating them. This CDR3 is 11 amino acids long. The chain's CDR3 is CAWVGYTEAFF. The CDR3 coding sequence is TGTGCCTGGGTGGGGTACACTGAAGCTTTCTTT. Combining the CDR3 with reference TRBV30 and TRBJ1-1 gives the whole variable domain SQTIHQWPATLVQPVGSPLSLECTVEGTSNPNLYWYRQAAGRGLQLLFYSVGIGQISSEVPQNLSASRPQDRQFILSSKKLLLSDSGFYLCAWVGYTEAFFGQGTRLTVV.

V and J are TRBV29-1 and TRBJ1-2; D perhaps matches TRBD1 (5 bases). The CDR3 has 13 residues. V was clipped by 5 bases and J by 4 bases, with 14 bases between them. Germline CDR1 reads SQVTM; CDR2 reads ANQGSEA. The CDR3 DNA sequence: TGCAGCGTTAGGTGGCAGGGTGGCTATGGCTACACCTTC. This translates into CSVRWQGGYGYTF.

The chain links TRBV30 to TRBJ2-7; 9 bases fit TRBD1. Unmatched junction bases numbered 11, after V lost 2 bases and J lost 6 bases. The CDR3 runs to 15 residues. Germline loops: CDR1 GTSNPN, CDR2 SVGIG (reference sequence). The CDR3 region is CAWSKGGQGSGEQYF. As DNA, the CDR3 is TGTGCCTGGAGTAAGGGGGGACAGGGATCAGGCGAGCAGTACTTC.

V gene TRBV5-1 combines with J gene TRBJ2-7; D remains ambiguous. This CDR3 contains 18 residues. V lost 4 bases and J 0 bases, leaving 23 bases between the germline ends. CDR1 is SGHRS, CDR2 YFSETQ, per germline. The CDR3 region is CASSPDWTVYTISYEQYF. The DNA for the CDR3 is TGCGCCAGCAGCCCGGATTGGACGGTCTATACCATCTCCTACGAGCAGTACTTC.

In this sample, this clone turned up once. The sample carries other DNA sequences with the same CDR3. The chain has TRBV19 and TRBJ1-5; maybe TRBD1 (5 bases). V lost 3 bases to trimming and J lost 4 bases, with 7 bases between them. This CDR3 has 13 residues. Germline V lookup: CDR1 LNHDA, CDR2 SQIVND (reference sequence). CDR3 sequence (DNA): TGTGCCAGTAGTATTGGGGGGAATCAGCCCCAGCATTTT. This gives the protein CASSIGGNQPQHF.

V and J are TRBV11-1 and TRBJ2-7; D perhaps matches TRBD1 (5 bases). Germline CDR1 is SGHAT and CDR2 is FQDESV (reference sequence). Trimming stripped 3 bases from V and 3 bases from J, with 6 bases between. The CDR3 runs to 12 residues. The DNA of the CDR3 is TGTGCCAGCAGCTTCGACAGCTACGAGCAGTACTTC. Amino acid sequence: CASSFDSYEQYF.

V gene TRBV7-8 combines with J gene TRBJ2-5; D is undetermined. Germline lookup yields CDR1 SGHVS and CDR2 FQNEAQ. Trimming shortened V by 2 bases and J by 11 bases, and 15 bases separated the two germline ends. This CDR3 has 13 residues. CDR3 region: CASSLLSLSEQYF. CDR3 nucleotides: TGTGCCAGCAGCTTACTCTCATTGTCAGAACAGTACTTC.

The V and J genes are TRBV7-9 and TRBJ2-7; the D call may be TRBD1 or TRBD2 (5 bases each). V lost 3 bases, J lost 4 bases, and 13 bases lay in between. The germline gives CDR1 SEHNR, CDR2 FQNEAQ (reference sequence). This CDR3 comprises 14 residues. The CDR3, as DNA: TGTGCCAGCAGCTTCCCCGGGACCGCTTACGAGCAGTACTTC. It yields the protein CASSFPGTAYEQYF.